The 9 T cell receptor beta chains given below trace back to one sample, sequenced in a study of T-cell reconstitution after alpha-beta-depleted transplantation in children listed by TCRdb under 2016. The library was made by PCR. The sequencer listed for this sample is Illumina HiSeq 2500. To normalize quantification of the TCRbeta repertoire, the TCR libraries were built with molecular barcoding that relied on unique molecular identifiers. The public reads were run again by TCRdb, first through fastp at Q25 and then through MiXCR, and only productive beta chains were kept. CDR3 protein sequences are deduplicated, and each keeps its most common genes and DNA. Counted in this sample were some 550,000 distinct CDR3 sequences; under 25% of them appeared once. Jointly, the top ten make up approximately 14% of the sample. Interpreted using the paper, the treatment or condition label stands for: allogeneic hematopoietic cell transplantation with graft depleted of TCRalphabeta T cells and CD19 B cells.

The sample was PBMCs, mostly from graft donor cells, taken 360 days after TCRalphabeta/CD19-depleted stem cell transplant. The receptors derive from a boy under two years old who had a stem cell transplant for acute myeloid leukemia, so the T cells may come from the graft donor.

This clonotype was seen a few times. The CDR3 sequence: CSARRWDRTQETQYF. In DNA, the CDR3 is TGCAGTGCTAGGCGATGGGACAGGACGCAAGAGACCCAGTACTTC. J is TRBJ2-5 and V is TRBV20-1; 8 positions agree with TRBD1. The germline V gene has CDR1 DFQATT and CDR2 SNEGSKA (reference sequence). Germline trimming cut 3 bases from V and 2 bases from J; bases unmatched to any gene: 8. The CDR3 sequence is 15 residues long.

This clonotype has only a few counts. The chain is built from TRBV20-1 and TRBJ1-5, with 8 bases lining up with TRBD1. The germline V gene has CDR1 DFQATT and CDR2 SNEGSKA (reference sequence). The CDR3 consists of 14 residues. V lost 3 bases, J lost 5 bases, and 6 bases stayed unmatched. CDR3: CSARTGETYQPQHF. The CDR3 DNA sequence: TGCAGTGCTAGGACAGGGGAAACATATCAGCCCCAGCATTTT.

The chain recombines TRBV6-1 with TRBJ1-5, with D perhaps TRBD1 (6 bases). V was cut by 6 bases and J by 1 base, with 13 bases left in between. Germline V gene lookup returns CDR1 MNHNS and CDR2 SASEGT. The CDR3 extends over 15 amino acids. This chain's CDR3 is CASSPEGGSNQPQHF. DNA of the CDR3: TGTGCCAGCAGCCCTGAAGGGGGGAGCAATCAGCCCCAGCATTTT.

CDR3 protein: CASSLGYYGYTF. The CDR3, as DNA: TGTGCCAGCAGTTTAGGCTATTATGGCTACACCTTC. The chain recombines TRBV12-3 or TRBV12-4 with TRBJ1-2; no firm D call. CDR3 length equals 12 residues. V lost 1 base and J lost 5, with 5 bases in between.

This clonotype was seen ten or more times. At one end the junction does not follow the germline gene, possibly because of a read error. The chain combines TRBV12-3 or TRBV12-4 with TRBJ2-7; TRBD1 matches at 9 bases. The CDR3 is 11 residues long. The CDR3 protein is CASGEHRDRAF. The DNA of the CDR3 is TGTGCCAGCGGGGAGCATCGGGACAGGGCTTTC.

The J gene is TRBJ2-2, the V gene TRBV27; no clear D. V was trimmed by 5 bases and J by 5 bases, leaving 18 bases between them. The CDR3 is made up of 16 amino acids. The germline V gene has CDR1 MNHEY and CDR2 SMNVEV (reference sequence). The CDR3 bases are TGTGCCAGCAGTCCAGCCTCCCCTGAATGGACCGGGGAGCTGTTTTTT. This sequence encodes CASSPASPEWTGELFF.

The table lists this clonotype with many counts. V is TRBV29-1 and J is TRBJ2-3, with a tentative D call TRBD2 (5 bases). Germline loops: CDR1 SQVTM, CDR2 ANQGSEA. V was trimmed by 7 bases and J by 5 bases, leaving 19 bases between them. This CDR3 contains 14 residues. The CDR3 DNA sequence: TGCAGCGCGATCGAGGCACTAGGCGGAGATACGCAGTATTTT. As protein: CSAIEALGGDTQYF.

The chain uses TRBV11-2 and TRBJ2-1, with 7 bases that match TRBD1. After removal of 3 bases from V and 5 bases from J, the junction contained 7 bases not matched to a gene. The CDR3 consists of 15 residues. Germline V gene lookup returns CDR1 SGHAT and CDR2 FQNNGV. This CDR3 reads CASSFSSGTDNEQFF. CDR3 nucleotides: TGTGCCAGCAGCTTTTCATCCGGGACAGACAATGAGCAGTTCTTC.

This clonotype was found a few times. This sequence joins TRBV4-3 and TRBJ2-3; TRBD1 agrees at 7 bases. The germline gives CDR1 LGHNA, CDR2 YSLEER. The V gene end was trimmed by 0 bases and the J gene end by 2 bases; junction bases not matched to a gene: 11. CDR3 length equals 18 residues. CDR3 coding DNA: TGCGCCAGCAGCCAAGATCCCTTAGGACAGGTCTACACAGATACGCAGTATTTT. Its translation: CASSQDPLGQVYTDTQYF.